These 19 T cell receptor beta chains were sequenced from one sample in a study of Graves' ophthalmopathy and Graves' hyperthyroidism. Scientists amplified the TCR beta CDR3 regions from RNA transcripts. First-round RT-PCR relied on HTBI primers, and a second-round multiplex PCR came next. TCRdb reprocessed the multiplex PCR reads with MiXCR, giving one entry per CDR3 protein. The data contain around 1.1 million distinct CDR3 sequences, about two fifths of them singletons. Source material: peripheral blood or thyroid tissue (not recorded which). These TCRs come from an adult man with Graves' hyperthyroidism.

The V gene is TRBV5-1, the J gene TRBJ1-1; D perhaps matches TRBD1 (6 bases). The CDR3 runs 13 residues. Germline CDR1 reads SGHRS; CDR2 reads YFSETQ. Trimming stripped 4 bases from V and 7 bases from J, with 14 bases between. The CDR3 nucleotides read TGCGCCAGCAGCCATAGATCAGGGGATGAAGCTTTCTTT. Protein product: CASSHRSGDEAFF.

This clonotype was seen repeatedly, ten times or more. The rearrangement uses TRBV5-5 and TRBJ1-2; perhaps TRBD1 as D (5 bases). The CDR3 length is 14 residues. Trimming took off 2 bases at V and 2 bases at J, with 10 bases between the two ends. Per germline, CDR1 SGHKS and CDR2 YYEKEE (reference sequence). CDR3 in amino acids: CASSLWSGNYGYTF. For the CDR3, the DNA is TGTGCCAGCAGCTTATGGTCAGGGAACTATGGCTACACCTTC.

The chain couples TRBV4-2 to TRBJ1-1; unclear D gene. Trimming shortened V by 0 bases and J by 6 bases, and 11 bases separated the two germline ends. The CDR3 is 14 amino acids. CDR1 is LGHNA and CDR2 is YNFKEQ in the germline V gene. The CDR3: CASSQEKLAAEAFF. CDR3 in DNA: TGTGCCAGCAGCCAAGAAAAACTGGCAGCTGAAGCTTTCTTT.

The chain uses TRBV5-8 and TRBJ2-5, with D possibly matching TRBD2 (5 bases). The CDR3 sequence is 16 residues long. Between the trimmed V and J ends, which lost 2 bases and 0 bases, there was a span of 14 bases. The V gene's germline CDR1 is SGHTS and CDR2 YDEGEE. CDR3 loop: CASSFRLTHNQETQYF. Written as DNA, the CDR3 is TGTGCCAGCAGCTTCCGACTAACTCACAACCAAGAGACCCAGTACTTC.

This clonotype was picked up a small number of times. V and J are TRBV11-2 and TRBJ2-7; 10 bases fit TRBD1. Trimming at V came to 1 base and at J to 5 bases, leaving 8 bases not matched to a gene. Per germline, CDR1 SGHAT and CDR2 FQNNGV. This CDR3 has 16 residues. The CDR3 DNA reads TGTGCCAGCAGCTTAGGGACAGGGGGTCCCTTAAACGAGCAGTACTTC. Encoded protein: CASSLGTGGPLNEQYF.

This clonotype was counted between two and nine times. The chain carries TRBV7-2 and TRBJ2-7, with D possibly called TRBD1 or TRBD2 (5 bases each). The V gene's germline CDR1 is SGHTA and CDR2 FQGNSA. Trimming took off 6 bases at V and 6 bases at J, with 15 bases between the two ends. The CDR3 has 13 amino acids. The CDR3 loop is CASSSGAGPEQYF. As DNA, the CDR3 is TGTGCCAGCAGTTCCGGGGCAGGCCCCGAGCAGTACTTC. Supplemented by reference TRBV7-2 and TRBJ2-7, the full variable domain reads GAGVSQSPSNKVTEKGKDVELRCDPISGHTALYWYRQSLGQGLEFLIYFQGNSAPDKSGLPSDRFSAERTGGSVSTLTIQRTQQEDSAVYLCASSSGAGPEQYFGPGTRLTVT.

The chain couples TRBV27 to TRBJ1-4; D possibly corresponds to TRBD1 (5 bases). This CDR3 is built from 14 residues. Germline CDR1 reads MNHEY; CDR2 reads SMNVEV (reference sequence). Trimming pared 3 bases from V and 2 bases from J, leaving 7 bases between. The CDR3 DNA is TGTGCCAGCAGTTTCCGGGACACTAATGAAAAACTGTTTTTT. This translates into CASSFRDTNEKLFF.

CDR3 region: CASSLSTAAAYEQYF. Written as DNA, the CDR3 is TGTGCCAGCAGTTTAAGTACAGCCGCAGCCTACGAGCAGTACTTC. The chain is built from TRBV27 and TRBJ2-7, with D unresolved. The germline CDR1 and CDR2 sequences are MNHEY and SMNVEV (reference sequence). Trimming pared 2 bases from V and 2 bases from J, leaving 13 bases between. The CDR3 runs to 15 residues.

This clonotype was seen a few times. The CDR3 protein is CASSQGTGGQQPQHF. The CDR3 nucleotides are TGTGCCAGCAGCCAAGGGACAGGGGGCCAACAGCCCCAGCATTTT. The rearrangement joins TRBV14 to TRBJ1-5; 11 bases match TRBD1. Germline CDR1 and CDR2: SGHDN and FVKESK. The CDR3 spans 15 residues. The V segment lost 1 base and the J segment 7 bases; nucleotides outside the gene matches: 3.

This clonotype was recorded a few times. The rearrangement joins TRBV5-8 to TRBJ1-2, with 8 positions matching TRBD1. The J segment lost 4 bases and the V segment lost 1 base, leaving 12 bases of the junction unmatched. CDR1 is SGHTS, CDR2 YDEGEE, per germline. The CDR3 runs to 17 residues. CDR3 amino acids: CASSLLAGGEDRYGYTF. In DNA, the CDR3 is TGTGCCAGCAGCTTGTTGGCAGGGGGCGAAGATCGCTATGGCTACACCTTC.

The rearrangement links TRBV10-3 to TRBJ1-2; D may be TRBD1 (5 bases). The V end was cut by 8 bases, the J end by 3 bases, with 7 bases between. This CDR3 contains 11 residues. The germline gives CDR1 ENHRY, CDR2 SYGVKD. In DNA form, the CDR3 reads TGTGCCATCGCGGGACACTATGGCTACACCTTC. The encoded protein is CAIAGHYGYTF.

In its sample, this clonotype was seen a few times. The CDR3 region has the DNA TGCGCCAGCAGCCACCCCCAGGAAGGGGGCACTGAAGCTTTCTTT. Translation: CASSHPQEGGTEAFF. V gene TRBV4-1 combines with J gene TRBJ1-1, with a possible D match to TRBD1 (6 bases). From germline, CDR1 is MGHRA and CDR2 YSYEKL. The CDR3 sequence is 15 residues long. V was pared by 3 bases and J by 4 bases, with 15 bases between.

The chain combines TRBV15 with TRBJ2-7; 9 nucleotides match TRBD1. Per germline, CDR1 LNHNV and CDR2 YYDKDF (reference sequence). The junction had 5 bases not matched to a gene; V was cut back by 3 bases and J by 2 bases. There are 15 residues in the CDR3. The CDR3 bases are TGTGCCACCAGCAGCCCGGGACAGGGAACCTACGAGCAGTACTTC. Its protein product is CATSSPGQGTYEQYF.

This clonotype was seen at least ten times. The rearrangement uses TRBV7-2 and TRBJ1-2; no reliable D call. Germline loops: CDR1 SGHTA, CDR2 FQGNSA. This CDR3 is built from 15 residues. Trimming cost V 3 bases and J 3 bases, with 14 bases left between them. The CDR3 nucleotides are TGTGCCAGCAGCTTCCGTCGACCCCGAGACTATGGCTACACCTTC. Translating it yields CASSFRRPRDYGYTF.

This clonotype was found many times. Germline and junction disagree at one end, which may indicate a read error. This sequence joins TRBV7-8 and TRBJ2-7; 9 positions match TRBD1. The CDR3 runs 13 residues. The germline gives CDR1 SGHVS, CDR2 FQNEAQ. The CDR3 bases are TGTGCCAGCAGCTTGGAACCGGGACAGGGCCGCTATTTC. Residues: CASSLEPGQGRYF.

The chain carries TRBV7-9 and TRBJ1-2, with D possibly matching TRBD1 (5 bases). The CDR3 covers 14 residues. CDR1 is SEHNR, CDR2 FQNEAQ, per germline (reference sequence). V gave up 3 bases and J gave up 7 bases, with 15 bases separating them. Here the CDR3 DNA reads TGTGCCAGCAGCTTCTGGGGCAGGGCGTCTGGCTACACCTTC. Its protein is CASSFWGRASGYTF.

Concerning this clonotype: This may be a read error: a much more frequent sequence differs by one nucleotide. This chain joins TRBV7-2 and TRBJ2-5, with 7 bases that match TRBD2. Germline V lookup: CDR1 SGHTA, CDR2 FQGNSA. CDR3 length equals 15 residues. V lost 5 bases to trimming and J lost 5 bases; unmatched junction nucleotides: 11. The CDR3 region is CASSGASGPEETQYF. The CDR3 nucleotides read TGTGCCAGCAGCGGGGCTAGCGGACCGGAGGAGACCCAGTACTTC.

The chain carries TRBV30 and TRBJ2-5, with 10 bases fitting TRBD2. The V and J ends lost 4 bases and 4 bases, in that order; junction bases with no gene match: 9. This CDR3 has 15 residues. Germline loops: CDR1 GTSNPN, CDR2 SVGIG (reference sequence). The CDR3 here is CAWNEASGSGETQYF. The CDR3 DNA reads as TGTGCCTGGAATGAGGCTAGCGGGAGTGGAGAGACCCAGTACTTC.

This clonotype was recorded once. Being one base from a much bigger clone, this may be a read error. The V call is TRBV7-6, the J call TRBJ2-2; D is unclear. Germline CDR1 reads SGHVS; CDR2 reads FNYEAQ. This CDR3 spans 14 amino acids. The CDR3 region has the DNA TGTACCAGCAGCTTAGCAAGGCGAACCGGGGAGCTGTTTTTT. It specifies CTSSLARRTGELFF.